This T cell receptor (beta chain) is drawn from a study of blood T cell repertoires in COVID-19. Whole-study context: COVID-19 samples, acute and convalescent, were from the United States, Italy and Spain. Sources were T cells, B-cell-depleted T cells, or PBMCs; the material itself was cDNA or gDNA.

Seattle patients were enrolled while actively infected and followed longitudinally. CDR3 size: 14 residues. Germline V gives CDR1 MNHEY, CDR2 SMNVEV (reference sequence). The ends lost 4 bases at V and 6 bases at J; junction bases unmatched: 5. In the original analysis: Counts of nucleated cells, estimated from reference gene primer amplification, were obtained. This table comes from immunoSEQ multiplex PCR, and its TCRdb copy is limited to in-frame clones, with some not included. V and J calls plus clone size are reproduced from that table; the DNA served to infer D and trimming. The sample carries a few hundred thousand clones, about 91% recorded once.

The clonotype was recovered from a woman aged 45-59 years with COVID-19, enrolled during active disease. The rearrangement uses TRBV27 and TRBJ2-3; 9 bases line up with TRBD1. Sequencing input: peripheral blood. CDR3 loop: CASSYRTGVDTQYF. The CDR3 DNA follows: TGTGCCAGCAGTTACCGGACAGGGGTGGATACGCAGTATTTT.